This T cell receptor beta chain emerged from a study of T cells after posttransplantation cyclophosphamide (dated by TCRdb to the mid-2010s). About the full investigation: Using TRB sequencing, the study followed how the T cell repertoire reconstituted after myeloablative bone marrow transplantation in which posttransplantation cyclophosphamide served as GVHD prophylaxis. Because TRA and TRB clonality correlated tightly in several samples, later TCR analyses were limited to TRB. Samples from a few dozen PTCy-treated patients, along with samples from roughly 15 of their related bone marrow donors, underwent antigen receptor sequencing. Blood from all 35 or so PTCy patients who had 1-year posttransplant specimens underwent TRB sequencing. TRB sequencing was also done on up to about 3 additional blood samples from 2 to 5.2 years after transplant in 3 patients, and on pretransplant blood from 4 patients. Public TRB sequences were queried against a database of over 3,500 sequences associated with responses to pathogens, tumor antigens, self-antigens and alloantigens.

General study outcomes and caveats: Across 40 to 55 patients, TRB clonality was highly associated with recipient CMV seropositivity and CMV reactivation, and PTCy diversity was similar to diversity in CNI/methotrexate controls. At 1-2 months, donor-recipient similarity was low but rose over the first year, and the later blood repertoires were often dominated by donor CD8+ memory clones. The TRB repertoires of T cells infiltrating skin or GI tract showed only limited overlap with the TRB repertoires of T cells in blood.

Sequences LNHDA (CDR1) and SQIVND (CDR2) are obtained from the germline V gene (reference sequence). Trimming removed 3 bases from V and 4 bases from J; the gene matches leave 3 bases unexplained. The CDR3 holds 14 amino acids from the cysteine to the phenylalanine. Only the CDR3 DNA stays, 42 bases, in frame from base 1. TRB sequencing used genomic DNA with the immunoSEQ assay at survey resolution or the hsTCRB kit. The paper's processing steps were these. Initial read processing used immunoSEQ software, and repertoire analyses used the LymphoSeq R package. Clonality was calculated as 1 minus normalized Shannon entropy, and the Gini coefficient was also calculated for each TRB dataset. Phenotypes of unsorted samples were inferred by mapping TRB sequences from sorted subsets of the recipient or donor onto unsorted samples of the same recipient. The clones in this table, taken by TCRdb from immuneACCESS, are in-frame only. Not every clone is retained; where verified, under half of the shortfall comes from an unresolved V gene, and the cause of the rest is unknown. V and J calls and clone size are copied from that table; D and trimming were computed from the DNA. Within this sample are 45,000 to 65,000 clones, with 86% of them counted one time only. Less than 3.5% of the sample rests with the top ten.

PTCy-treated patients were drawn from a prospective multi-institutional clinical trial. Peripheral blood and bone marrow mononuclear cells were isolated by Ficoll-Hypaque density centrifugation and were cryopreserved. About this clone itself: There is no known antigen for this receptor. Per-base qualities were not stored, and no clone one base away is much larger.

Sequencing was carried out using PBMCs. The receptor comes from a man under 40 with a blood cancer, CMV-positive, and with a related stem cell donor. The receptor chain draws on TRBV19 and TRBJ1-2, with 9 bases matching TRBD1. The CDR3 reads CASSIRDRVYGYTF. The sequence in DNA is TGTGCCAGTAGTATCCGGGACAGGGTCTATGGCTACACCTTC.